The subject of this entry is one T cell receptor beta chain. Its antigen is not known. Whereas donors were nominally healthy upon sampling, unrecorded immune exposures were probable. This entry comes from a study of cytomegalovirus exposure and HLA in healthy donors. General observations from the study: More than 15,000 TCR beta sequences were associated with HLA alleles at 0.05 false discovery rate in a later analysis. An analysis that came later showed most CMV-associated TCR beta chains appearing HLA-restricted. Common viral pathogens seemed to be connected with several of the most significant clusters, according to a later analysis.

The length of the CDR3 is 14 residues. Germline CDR1 and CDR2: MGHRA and YSYEKL. Trimming stripped 4 bases from V and 2 bases from J, with 12 bases between. The PCR used 60 Vbeta and 13 Jbeta primers. Produced via immunoSEQ multiplex PCR; TCRdb's table is partial and in-frame only. Of about 100,000 clones detected, about 70% appear once; the ten largest clones hold around 5%. The sample consisted of PBMCs. The sequence was obtained from a woman under 30 in good health and CMV-seropositive. The chain links TRBV4-1 to TRBJ2-7, with TRBD1 as a possible D gene (6 bases). In DNA form, the CDR3 reads TGCGCCAGCAGCCGCAACAGGGTGACCTACGAGCAGTACTTC. Translating gives CASSRNRVTYEQYF.